This TCR beta chain was profiled in a study of T cells after posttransplantation cyclophosphamide. Findings of the study overall: TRB clonality was highly associated with recipient CMV seropositivity and reactivation. Skin or GI-infiltrating T cells shared few TRB sequences with blood. Donor-recipient repertoire similarity was low at 1-2 months, rising over year one.

Peripheral blood was collected from the related graft donor on the marrow donation day. Of note for this clone: Its antigen is not known.

The CDR3 loop spans 16 amino acids. Germline loops: CDR1 SGHRS, CDR2 YFSETQ. With 0 bases clipped from V and 2 bases from J, the junction kept 6 bases outside the gene matches. This table comes from immunoSEQ multiplex PCR, and its TCRdb copy is limited to in-frame clones, with some not included. The sample includes 45,000 or so clones, roughly 93% of them seen just once. Specimen: PBMCs. The sequence was obtained from a woman aged 45-65 years in good health and a related stem cell transplant donor. The rearrangement joins TRBV5-1 to TRBJ2-3; 7 bases are shared with TRBD2. In nucleotides, the CDR3 is TGCGCCAGCAGCTTGGGGCTAGCGGCCCACACAGATACGCAGTATTTT. The encoded protein is CASSLGLAAHTDTQYF.